What follows are 22 T cell receptor beta chains derived from one specimen sequenced in a study of T cell repertoires in cytomegalovirus infection. MiXCR was run by TCRdb on the reads, yielding one entry per CDR3 protein. The repertoire holds 560,000 or so distinct CDR3 sequences, more than 15% seen once, with roughly a quarter in the top ten. Material for sequencing was CD8+ T cells from PBMCs. All receptors come from a human donor in good health (CMV status not recorded). Some clones in this sample may be carry-over from other donors' samples.

The chain carries TRBV3-1 and TRBJ2-6; 11 positions match TRBD2. CDR1 is LGHDT, CDR2 YNNKEL, per germline (reference sequence). The J segment lost 4 bases and the V segment lost 4 bases, leaving 9 bases of the junction unmatched. The CDR3 length is 18 residues. CDR3 in DNA: TGTGCCAGCAGCCCCCCGTCACTAGCGGGAGCCGGGGCCAACGTCCTGACTTTC. Translated, it gives CASSPPSLAGAGANVLTF.

This clonotype was seen many times. The chain carries TRBV6-1 and TRBJ1-5; D not certain. This CDR3 spans 14 amino acids. Trimming pared 7 bases from V and 0 bases from J, leaving 10 bases between. Germline V CDR1 and CDR2: MNHNS, SASEGT. The chain's CDR3 is CASTRMGSNQPQHF. The CDR3 nucleotides read TGTGCCAGCACCAGGATGGGTAGCAATCAGCCCCAGCATTTT.

This clonotype was seen only a few times. The rearrangement joins TRBV14 to TRBJ1-2; 7 bases line up with TRBD1. CDR3 length: 15 amino acids. CDR1 SGHDN and CDR2 FVKESK come from the germline V gene. V lost 4 bases to trimming and J lost 6 bases; unmatched junction nucleotides: 11. CDR3: CASSRTVGDRDGYTF. In nucleotides, the CDR3 is TGTGCCAGCAGCCGGACTGTGGGCGACAGGGATGGCTACACCTTC.

The chain is built from TRBV14 and TRBJ1-2; D call uncertain. The CDR3 spans 14 residues. V was clipped by 3 bases and J by 6 bases, with 14 bases between them. Germline assignment: CDR1 SGHDN and CDR2 FVKESK. CDR3 in DNA: TGTGCCAGCAGCCACAGCCGGTCGGGGAATGGCTACACCTTC. Protein product: CASSHSRSGNGYTF.

V and J are TRBV15 and TRBJ1-1, with 7 bases matching TRBD1. CDR3 size: 14 residues. V shed 5 bases, J shed 4 bases, and the junction held 7 bases outside the gene matches. Germline CDR1 reads LNHNV; CDR2 reads YYDKDF (reference sequence). CDR3 in DNA: TGTGCCACCAGCCGGACAGGCCGGGGCACTGAAGCTTTCTTT. It yields the protein CATSRTGRGTEAFF.

With regard to this clonotype: This may arise from a read error, as a much more abundant clone is one base away. The chain carries TRBV27 and TRBJ2-7, with D uncertain. The CDR3 loop spans 12 amino acids. CDR1 is MNHEY and CDR2 is SMNVEV in the germline V gene (reference sequence). V dropped 8 bases and J dropped 3 bases, with 11 bases sitting between them. The CDR3 region has the DNA TGTGCCAGCTCCTCATCCATCTACGAGCAGTACTTC. Translation: CASSSSIYEQYF.

This clonotype was found many times. V usage is TRBV7-3 and J usage is TRBJ2-1; the D is unclear. In germline, CDR1 is SGHTA, CDR2 FQGTGA. This CDR3 spans 13 amino acids. V was trimmed by 5 bases and J by 6 bases, leaving 11 bases between them. The DNA for the CDR3 is TGTGCCAGCAGCCCCCAACCAGGCAATGAGCAGTTCTTC. It translates to CASSPQPGNEQFF.

This clonotype came up a few times. This sequence joins TRBV15 and TRBJ2-3; tentatively, D is TRBD1 (5 bases). Germline CDR1 reads LNHNV; CDR2 reads YYDKDF (reference sequence). Between the trimmed V and J ends, which lost 5 bases and 4 bases, there was a span of 10 bases. CDR3 size: 13 residues. CDR3 nucleotide sequence: TGTGCCACCAGCCTCCAGGGTTCAGATACGCAGTATTTT. This encodes CATSLQGSDTQYF.

This chain connects TRBV29-1 to TRBJ1-1, with a possible D match to TRBD1 (5 bases). The CDR3 covers 20 residues. The germline gives CDR1 SQVTM, CDR2 ANQGSEA. V lost 5 bases and J 10 bases, leaving 41 bases between the germline ends. CDR3 nucleotide sequence: TGCAGCGTTTTAACTTGGGGCCAGGGCAAGGATAGGCGACCCGGATGGGGAGCTTTCTTT. It yields the protein CSVLTWGQGKDRRPGWGAFF. The full variable domain, its missing parts supplied by reference TRBV29-1 and TRBJ1-1, is SAVISQKPSRDICQRGTSLTIQCQVDSQVTMMFWYRQQPGQSLTLIATANQGSEATYESGFVIDKFPISRPNLTFSTLTVSNMSPEDSSIYLCSVLTWGQGKDRRPGWGAFFGQGTRLTVV.

This clonotype was recorded at least ten times. The V call is TRBV11-2, the J call TRBJ2-3; D gene uncertain. Per the germline V gene, CDR1 is SGHAT and CDR2 is FQNNGV. V was cut by 1 base and J by 1 base, with 12 bases left in between. The CDR3 is 16 amino acids. CDR3 in amino acids: CASSLVRVPRTDTQYF. The CDR3 nucleotides are TGTGCCAGCAGCTTAGTAAGGGTACCTCGCACAGATACGCAGTATTTT.

This clonotype has at least ten counts. The chain combines TRBV7-3 with TRBJ2-1; a possible D gene is TRBD2 (5 bases). Germline V gene lookup returns CDR1 SGHTA and CDR2 FQGTGA. This CDR3 contains 15 residues. With 4 bases removed from V and 4 bases from J, the gap between germline ends came to 14 bases. The CDR3 sequence: CASSSLGGSYNEQFF. DNA of the CDR3: TGTGCCAGCAGCTCTCTAGGTGGGAGTTACAATGAGCAGTTCTTC.

In this sample, this clonotype turned up many times. The chain recombines TRBV12-3 or TRBV12-4 with TRBJ1-4; 10 nucleotides line up with TRBD1. CDR3 length: 16 amino acids. The junction had 7 bases not matched to a gene; V was cut back by 1 base and J by 8 bases. The DNA of the CDR3 is TGTGCCAGCAGTTTAGGACAGGGGGCATTTCGAGAAAAACTGTTTTTT. Translating it yields CASSLGQGAFREKLFF.

This clonotype was recorded at least ten times. The genes are TRBV7-9 and TRBJ1-1, with TRBD1 matching 8 bases. V trimming: 5 bases; J trimming: 2 bases; junction bases outside the gene matches: 7. The CDR3 contains 15 residues. The germline CDR1 and CDR2 sequences are SEHNR and FQNEAQ (reference sequence). The CDR3: CASSIKDRGNTEAFF. CDR3 in DNA: TGTGCCAGCAGCATAAAAGACAGGGGCAACACTGAAGCTTTCTTT.

This clonotype was counted at least ten times. The chain carries TRBV27 and TRBJ2-1, with D uncertain. V lost 7 bases to trimming and J lost 12 bases, with 19 bases between them. Per germline, CDR1 MNHEY and CDR2 SMNVEV (reference sequence). This CDR3 spans 13 amino acids. CDR3 loop: CASTFAPDRRQFF. The CDR3 DNA is TGTGCCAGCACCTTCGCCCCTGATCGCCGGCAGTTCTTC.

This chain connects TRBV6-8 to TRBJ2-1; no firm D call. Trimming took off 5 bases at V and 4 bases at J, with 9 bases between the two ends. The CDR3 is 13 residues long. Germline V gene sequence: CDR1 MNHGY, CDR2 SAAAGT. This CDR3 is CASSADRYNEQFF. The CDR3 DNA follows: TGTGCCAGCAGTGCGGACCGTTACAATGAGCAGTTCTTC.

This clonotype has a handful of counts. This chain uses TRBV5-4 with TRBJ1-1, with D hard to call. The V end lost 2 bases, the J end lost 7 bases, and 9 bases lay between the germline ends. CDR3 length: 12 amino acids. From germline, CDR1 is SGHNT and CDR2 YYREEE (reference sequence). CDR3 in amino acids: CASSFQGSEAFF. The CDR3 coding sequence is TGTGCCAGCAGCTTTCAAGGGAGTGAAGCTTTCTTT.

This chain joins TRBV27 and TRBJ1-6; D not resolved. The ends were cut back, 6 bases at V and 3 bases at J, with 9 bases in the middle. Germline CDR1 reads MNHEY; CDR2 reads SMNVEV (reference sequence). The CDR3 extends over 14 amino acids. The CDR3 loop is CASSLTNYNSPLHF. The CDR3 DNA reads as TGTGCCAGCAGCCTGACAAACTATAATTCACCCCTCCACTTT.

This clonotype was detected only a few times. V usage is TRBV24-1 and J usage is TRBJ2-5; 7 bases align to TRBD1. Germline V gives CDR1 KGHDR, CDR2 SFDVKD. CDR3 size: 18 residues. After removal of 0 bases from V and 5 bases from J, the junction contained 14 bases not matched to a gene. The chain's CDR3 is CATSDLPIRTGTGETQYF. The CDR3 DNA reads TGTGCCACCAGTGATTTGCCCATTAGGACAGGCACTGGGGAGACCCAGTACTTC.

This clonotype was detected a few times. The chain combines TRBV28 with TRBJ2-3; D may be TRBD1 (6 bases). The CDR3 runs 18 residues. The V gene lost 5 bases and the J gene lost 0 bases, with 21 bases spanning the gap. The V gene's germline CDR1 is MDHEN and CDR2 SYDVKM. The CDR3 reads CASSTPFLRGVSTDTQYF. The CDR3 DNA reads as TGTGCCAGCAGTACTCCCTTTCTCAGGGGCGTAAGCACAGATACGCAGTATTTT.

This clonotype was seen repeatedly, ten times or more. The rearrangement uses TRBV7-9 and TRBJ2-2, with D perhaps matching TRBD2 (5 bases). Per germline, CDR1 SEHNR and CDR2 FQNEAQ (reference sequence). The length of the CDR3 is 15 residues. The CDR3 DNA reads as TGTGCAACTTCCACGGGTGGGAGATACACCGGGGAGCTGTTTTTT. Its translation is CATSTGGRYTGELFF.

In this sample, this clonotype turned up many times. The rearrangement links TRBV19 to TRBJ1-2, with TRBD1 as a possible D gene (6 bases). Germline CDR1 LNHDA, CDR2 SQIVND (reference sequence). The CDR3 is 15 residues long. The germline V and J ends were trimmed by 0 bases and 4 bases, with 12 bases remaining between them. The chain's CDR3 is CASSIEDRYTYGYTF. The CDR3 coding sequence is TGTGCCAGTAGTATAGAGGACAGATACACCTATGGCTACACCTTC.

This clonotype appeared a few times. The rearrangement uses TRBV28 and TRBJ2-7; TRBD2 agrees at 10 bases. Germline V gives CDR1 MDHEN, CDR2 SYDVKM. CDR3 length: 13 residues. The trim removed 7 bases at V and 3 bases at J, leaving 3 bases unmatched. This chain's CDR3 is CASMVAGGYEQYF. CDR3 in DNA: TGTGCCAGCATGGTAGCGGGAGGCTACGAGCAGTACTTC.